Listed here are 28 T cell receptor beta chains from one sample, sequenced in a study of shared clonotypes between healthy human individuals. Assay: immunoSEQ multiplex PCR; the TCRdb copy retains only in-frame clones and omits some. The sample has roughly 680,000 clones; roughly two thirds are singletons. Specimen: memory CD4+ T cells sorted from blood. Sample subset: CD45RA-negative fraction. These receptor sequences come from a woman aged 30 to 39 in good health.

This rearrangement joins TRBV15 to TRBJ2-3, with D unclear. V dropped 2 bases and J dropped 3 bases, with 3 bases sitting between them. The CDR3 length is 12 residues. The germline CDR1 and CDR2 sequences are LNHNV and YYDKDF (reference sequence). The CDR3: CATSRLTDTQYF. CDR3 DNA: TGTGCCACCAGCAGACTGACAGATACGCAGTATTTT.

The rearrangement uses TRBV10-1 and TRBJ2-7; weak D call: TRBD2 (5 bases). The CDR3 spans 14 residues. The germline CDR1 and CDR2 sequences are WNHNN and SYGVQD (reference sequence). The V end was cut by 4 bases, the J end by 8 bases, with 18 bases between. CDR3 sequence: CASSASPSIGKQYF. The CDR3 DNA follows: TGCGCCAGCAGTGCATCCCCTAGCATCGGGAAGCAGTACTTC.

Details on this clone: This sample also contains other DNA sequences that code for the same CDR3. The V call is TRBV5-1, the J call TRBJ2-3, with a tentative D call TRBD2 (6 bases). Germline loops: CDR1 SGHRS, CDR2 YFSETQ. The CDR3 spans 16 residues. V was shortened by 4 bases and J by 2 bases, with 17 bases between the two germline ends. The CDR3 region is CASSLGGAASTDTQYF. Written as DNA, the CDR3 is TGCGCCAGCAGCCTGGGCGGGGCAGCCTCCACAGATACGCAGTATTTT.

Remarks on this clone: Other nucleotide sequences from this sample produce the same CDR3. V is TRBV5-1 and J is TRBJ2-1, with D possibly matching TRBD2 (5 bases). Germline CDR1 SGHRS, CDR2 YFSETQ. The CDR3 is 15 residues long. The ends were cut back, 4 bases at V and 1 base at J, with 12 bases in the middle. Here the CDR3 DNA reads TGCGCCAGCAGCCAGGACTCCTCTTCCTACAATGAGCAGTTCTTC. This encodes CASSQDSSSYNEQFF.

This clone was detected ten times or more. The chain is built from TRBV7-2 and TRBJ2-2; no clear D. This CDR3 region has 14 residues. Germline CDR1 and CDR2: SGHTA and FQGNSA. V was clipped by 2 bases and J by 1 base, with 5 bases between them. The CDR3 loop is CASSLKGNTGELFF. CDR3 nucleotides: TGTGCCAGCAGCTTAAAGGGGAACACCGGGGAGCTGTTTTTT.

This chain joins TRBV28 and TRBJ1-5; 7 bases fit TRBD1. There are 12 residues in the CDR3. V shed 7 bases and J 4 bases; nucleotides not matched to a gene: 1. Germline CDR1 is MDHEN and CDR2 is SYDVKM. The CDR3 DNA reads TGTGCCAGCACGACAGGGAATCAGCCCCAGCATTTT. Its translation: CASTTGNQPQHF.

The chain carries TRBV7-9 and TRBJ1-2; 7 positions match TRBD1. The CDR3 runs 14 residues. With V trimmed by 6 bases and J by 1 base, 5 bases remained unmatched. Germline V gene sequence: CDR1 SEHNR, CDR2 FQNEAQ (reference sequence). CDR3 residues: CASSSGTDNYGYTF. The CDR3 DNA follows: TGTGCCAGCAGTTCCGGGACAGATAACTATGGCTACACCTTC.

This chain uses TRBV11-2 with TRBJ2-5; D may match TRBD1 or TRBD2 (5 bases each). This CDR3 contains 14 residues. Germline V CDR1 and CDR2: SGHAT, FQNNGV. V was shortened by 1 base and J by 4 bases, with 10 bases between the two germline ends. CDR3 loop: CASSLVRAGETQYF. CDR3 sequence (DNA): TGTGCCAGCAGCTTAGTCAGGGCGGGAGAGACCCAGTACTTC.

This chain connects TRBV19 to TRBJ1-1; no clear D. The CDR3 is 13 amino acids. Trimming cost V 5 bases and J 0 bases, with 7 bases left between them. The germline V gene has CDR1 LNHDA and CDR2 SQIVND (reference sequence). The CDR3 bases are TGTGCCAGTAGTGCCCGAATGAACACTGAAGCTTTCTTT. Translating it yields CASSARMNTEAFF.

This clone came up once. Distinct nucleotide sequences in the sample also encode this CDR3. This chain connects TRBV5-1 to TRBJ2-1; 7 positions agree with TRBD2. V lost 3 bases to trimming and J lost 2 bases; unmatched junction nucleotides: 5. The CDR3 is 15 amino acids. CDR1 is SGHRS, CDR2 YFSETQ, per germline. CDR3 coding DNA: TGCGCCAGCAGCTCATCTAGCGGAGCCTACAATGAGCAGTTCTTC. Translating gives CASSSSSGAYNEQFF.

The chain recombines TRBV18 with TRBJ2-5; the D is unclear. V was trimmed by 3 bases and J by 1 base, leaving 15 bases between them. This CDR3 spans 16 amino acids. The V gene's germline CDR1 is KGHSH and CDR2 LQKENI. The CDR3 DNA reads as TGTGCCAGCTCACCTTTGAGAAGCAGCGCCCAAGAGACCCAGTACTTC. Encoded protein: CASSPLRSSAQETQYF.

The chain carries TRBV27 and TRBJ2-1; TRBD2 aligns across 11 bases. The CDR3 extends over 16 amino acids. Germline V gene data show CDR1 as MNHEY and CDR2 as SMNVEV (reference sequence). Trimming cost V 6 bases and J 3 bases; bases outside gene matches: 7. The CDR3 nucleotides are TGTGCCAGCAGCCGAATCGGGACTAGCGGCTACAATGAGCAGTTCTTC. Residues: CASSRIGTSGYNEQFF.

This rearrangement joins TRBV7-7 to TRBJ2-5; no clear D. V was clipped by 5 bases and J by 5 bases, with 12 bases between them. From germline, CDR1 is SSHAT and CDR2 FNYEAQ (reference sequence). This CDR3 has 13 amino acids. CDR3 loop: CASSPHQSETQYF. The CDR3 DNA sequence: TGTGCCAGCAGCCCGCACCAGAGTGAGACCCAGTACTTC.

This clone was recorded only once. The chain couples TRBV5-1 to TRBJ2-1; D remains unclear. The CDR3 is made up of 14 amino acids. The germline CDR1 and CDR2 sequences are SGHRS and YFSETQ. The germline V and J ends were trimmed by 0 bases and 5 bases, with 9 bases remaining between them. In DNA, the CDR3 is TGCGCCAGCAGCTTGGTGTTTACTAACAATGAGCAGTTCTTC. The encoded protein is CASSLVFTNNEQFF. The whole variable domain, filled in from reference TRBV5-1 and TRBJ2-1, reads KAGVTQTPRYLIKTRGQQVTLSCSPISGHRSVSWYQQTPGQGLQFLFEYFSETQRNKGNFPGRFSGRQFSNSRSEMNVSTLELGDSALYLCASSLVFTNNEQFFGPGTRLTVL.

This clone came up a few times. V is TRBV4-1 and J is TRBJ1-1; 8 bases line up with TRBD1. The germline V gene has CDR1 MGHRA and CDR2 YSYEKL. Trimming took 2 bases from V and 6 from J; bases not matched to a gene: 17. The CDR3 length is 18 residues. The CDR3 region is CASSQRALGQGARAEAFF. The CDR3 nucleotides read TGCGCCAGCAGCCAAAGAGCGCTGGGGCAGGGGGCGAGGGCTGAAGCTTTCTTT.

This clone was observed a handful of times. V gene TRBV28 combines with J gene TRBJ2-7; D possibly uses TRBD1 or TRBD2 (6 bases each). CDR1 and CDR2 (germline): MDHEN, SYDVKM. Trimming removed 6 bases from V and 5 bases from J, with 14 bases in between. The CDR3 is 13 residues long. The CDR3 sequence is CASRTNRGHEQYF. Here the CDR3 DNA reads TGTGCCAGCAGAACTAACCGGGGGCACGAGCAGTACTTC.

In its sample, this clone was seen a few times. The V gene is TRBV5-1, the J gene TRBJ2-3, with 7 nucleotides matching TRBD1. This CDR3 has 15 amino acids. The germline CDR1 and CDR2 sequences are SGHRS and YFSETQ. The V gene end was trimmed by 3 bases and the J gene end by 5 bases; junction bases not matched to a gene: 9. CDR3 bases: TGCGCCAGCAGCTCACAGGGGATGGGGTTAGATACGCAGTATTTT. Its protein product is CASSSQGMGLDTQYF.

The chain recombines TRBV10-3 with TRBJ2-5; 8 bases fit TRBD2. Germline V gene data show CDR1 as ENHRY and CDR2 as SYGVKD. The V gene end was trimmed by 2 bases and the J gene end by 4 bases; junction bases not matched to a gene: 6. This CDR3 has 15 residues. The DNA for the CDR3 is TGTGCCATCAGTGAGGGGGCGGGAGGTTTAGAGACCCAGTACTTC. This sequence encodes CAISEGAGGLETQYF.

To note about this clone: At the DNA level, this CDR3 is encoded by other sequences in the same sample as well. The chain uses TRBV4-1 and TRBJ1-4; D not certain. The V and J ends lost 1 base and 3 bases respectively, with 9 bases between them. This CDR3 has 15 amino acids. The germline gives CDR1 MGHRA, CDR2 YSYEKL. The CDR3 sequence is CASSQVSGANEKLFF. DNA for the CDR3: TGCGCCAGCAGCCAAGTGTCGGGAGCTAATGAAAAACTGTTTTTT.

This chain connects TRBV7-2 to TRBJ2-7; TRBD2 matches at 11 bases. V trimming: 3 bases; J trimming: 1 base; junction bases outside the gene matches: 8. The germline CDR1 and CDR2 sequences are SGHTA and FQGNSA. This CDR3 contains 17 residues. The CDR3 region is CASSLEKLAGASYEQYF. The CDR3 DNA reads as TGTGCCAGCAGCTTGGAGAAACTAGCGGGAGCTTCCTACGAGCAGTACTTC.

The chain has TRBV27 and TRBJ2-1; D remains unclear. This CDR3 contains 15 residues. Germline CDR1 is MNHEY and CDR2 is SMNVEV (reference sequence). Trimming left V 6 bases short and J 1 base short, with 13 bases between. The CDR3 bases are TGTGCCAGCAGCCTCAACTGGCCTTCCTACAATGAGCAGTTCTTC. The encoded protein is CASSLNWPSYNEQFF.

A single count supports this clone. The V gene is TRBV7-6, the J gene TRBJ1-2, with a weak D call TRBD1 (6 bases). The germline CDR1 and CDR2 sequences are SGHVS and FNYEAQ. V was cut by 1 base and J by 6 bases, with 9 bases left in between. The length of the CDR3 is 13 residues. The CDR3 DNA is TGTGCCAGCAGCTTAGGGTCAGGGGATGGCTACACCTTC. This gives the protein CASSLGSGDGYTF.

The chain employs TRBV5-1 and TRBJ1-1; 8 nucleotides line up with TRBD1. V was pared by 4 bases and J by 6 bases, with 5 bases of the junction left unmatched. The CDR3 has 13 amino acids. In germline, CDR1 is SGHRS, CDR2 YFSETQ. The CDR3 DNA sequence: TGCGCCAGCAGCGTGACAGGGGAAGCTGAAGCTTTCTTT. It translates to CASSVTGEAEAFF.

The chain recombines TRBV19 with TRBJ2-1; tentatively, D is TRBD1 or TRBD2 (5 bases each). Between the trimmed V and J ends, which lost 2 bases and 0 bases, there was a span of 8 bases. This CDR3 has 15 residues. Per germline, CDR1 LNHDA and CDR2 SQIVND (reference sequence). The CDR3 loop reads CASSIIGTSYNEQFF. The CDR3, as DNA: TGTGCCAGTAGTATAATCGGGACCTCCTACAATGAGCAGTTCTTC.

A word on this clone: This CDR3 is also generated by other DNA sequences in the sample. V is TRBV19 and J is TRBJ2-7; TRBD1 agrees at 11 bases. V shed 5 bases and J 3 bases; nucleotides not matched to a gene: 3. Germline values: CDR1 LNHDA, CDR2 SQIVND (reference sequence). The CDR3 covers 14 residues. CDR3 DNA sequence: TGTGCCAGTAGTCCCGGGACAGGGGGCTACGAGCAGTACTTC. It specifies CASSPGTGGYEQYF.

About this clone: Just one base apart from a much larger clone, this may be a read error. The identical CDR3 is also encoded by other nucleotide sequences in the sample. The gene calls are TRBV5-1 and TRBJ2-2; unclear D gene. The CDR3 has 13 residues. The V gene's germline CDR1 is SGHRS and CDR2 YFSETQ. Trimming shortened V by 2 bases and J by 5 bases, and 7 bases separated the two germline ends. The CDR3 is CASSFGQTGELFF. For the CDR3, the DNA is TGCGCCAGCAGCTTCGGGCAAACCGGGGAGCTGTTTTTT.

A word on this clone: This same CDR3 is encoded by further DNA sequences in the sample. DNA of the CDR3: TGTGCCAGCAGTGACCAAGGAACTGGGGCCAACGTCCTGACTTTC. Amino acid sequence: CASSDQGTGANVLTF. This chain connects TRBV6-1 to TRBJ2-6; D not resolved. CDR3 size: 15 residues. V was clipped by 3 bases and J by 2 bases, with 8 bases between them. From germline, CDR1 is MNHNS and CDR2 SASEGT.

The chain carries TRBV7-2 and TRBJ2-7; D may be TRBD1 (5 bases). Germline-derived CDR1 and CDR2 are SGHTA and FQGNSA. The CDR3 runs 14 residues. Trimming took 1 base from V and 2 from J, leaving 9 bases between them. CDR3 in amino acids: CASSLVTGAYEQYF. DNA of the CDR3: TGTGCCAGCAGCTTAGTCACAGGAGCCTACGAGCAGTACTTC. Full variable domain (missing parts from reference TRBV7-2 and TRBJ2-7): GAGVSQSPSNKVTEKGKDVELRCDPISGHTALYWYRQSLGQGLEFLIYFQGNSAPDKSGLPSDRFSAERTGGSVSTLTIQRTQQEDSAVYLCASSLVTGAYEQYFGPGTRLTVT.